These 5 T cell receptor beta chains share one sample of origin, sequenced in a study of cytomegalovirus exposure and HLA in healthy donors. A multiplex PCR was run with 60 Vbeta primers and 13 Jbeta primers. The repertoire was sequenced with immunoSEQ multiplex PCR; TCRdb's copy has only in-frame clones and lacks some. The sample includes 180,000 or so clones, over 65% of them seen just once. The sequenced sample consisted of PBMCs. Every receptor here comes from a man younger than 35 in good health and CMV-seronegative.

This CDR3 reads CAWSKGRPNEKLFF. The CDR3 nucleotides read TGTGCCTGGAGTAAAGGGAGGCCCAATGAAAAACTGTTTTTT. The rearrangement links TRBV30 to TRBJ1-4; unclear D gene. From germline, CDR1 is GTSNPN and CDR2 SVGIG (reference sequence). V gave up 2 bases and J gave up 5 bases, with 12 bases separating them. CDR3 length: 14 residues.

The chain links TRBV7-9 to TRBJ2-7; D perhaps matches TRBD1 (8 bases). The CDR3 contains 14 residues. Trimming pared 6 bases from V and 4 bases from J, leaving 16 bases between. CDR1 SEHNR and CDR2 FQNEAQ come from the germline V gene (reference sequence). Here the CDR3 reads CASRETGGEYEQYF. The CDR3 DNA is TGTGCCAGCAGGGAAACAGGGGGGGAGTACGAGCAGTACTTC.

The V call is TRBV7-6, the J call TRBJ1-3; 7 bases fit TRBD1. Germline values: CDR1 SGHVS, CDR2 FNYEAQ. This CDR3 has 16 amino acids. V gave up 1 base and J gave up 4 bases; unmatched junction bases: 7. The DNA of the CDR3 is TGTGCCAGCAGCTTAGGAGGGGGCTGGACCGGAAACACCATATATTTT. Its translation is CASSLGGGWTGNTIYF.

The V and J genes are TRBV2 and TRBJ1-4; perhaps TRBD1 as D (5 bases). Germline loops: CDR1 SNHLY, CDR2 FYNNEI. Between the trimmed V and J ends, which lost 6 bases and 8 bases, there was a span of 13 bases. The CDR3 is 13 residues long. CDR3 amino acids: CASRGGGGEKLFF. The CDR3 DNA follows: TGTGCCAGCAGAGGCGGCGGGGGGGAAAAACTGTTTTTT.

This sequence joins TRBV7-9 and TRBJ2-7; D is ambiguous. Looked up from germline, CDR1 is SEHNR and CDR2 is FQNEAQ (reference sequence). CDR3 size: 13 residues. The ends were cut back, 0 bases at V and 1 base at J, with 4 bases in the middle. The CDR3: CASSLAQSYEQYF. The CDR3 DNA reads TGTGCCAGCAGCTTAGCTCAGTCCTACGAGCAGTACTTC.